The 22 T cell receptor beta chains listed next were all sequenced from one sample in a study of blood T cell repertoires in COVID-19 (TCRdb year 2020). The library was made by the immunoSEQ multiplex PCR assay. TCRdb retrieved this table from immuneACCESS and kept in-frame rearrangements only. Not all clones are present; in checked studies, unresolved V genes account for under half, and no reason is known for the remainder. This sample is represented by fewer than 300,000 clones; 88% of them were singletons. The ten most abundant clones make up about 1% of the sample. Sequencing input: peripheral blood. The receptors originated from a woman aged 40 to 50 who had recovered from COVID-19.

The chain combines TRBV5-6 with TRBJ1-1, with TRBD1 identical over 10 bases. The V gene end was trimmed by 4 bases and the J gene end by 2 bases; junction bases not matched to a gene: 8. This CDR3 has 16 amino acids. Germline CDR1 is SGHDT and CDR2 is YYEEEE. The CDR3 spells CASSLYGTGENTEAFF. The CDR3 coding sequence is TGTGCCAGCAGCCTGTACGGGACAGGGGAAAACACTGAAGCTTTCTTT.

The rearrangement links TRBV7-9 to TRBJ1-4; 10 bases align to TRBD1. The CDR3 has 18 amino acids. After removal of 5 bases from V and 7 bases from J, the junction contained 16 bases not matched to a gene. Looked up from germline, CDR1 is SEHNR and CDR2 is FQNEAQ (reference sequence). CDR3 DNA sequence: TGTGCCAGCAGCCCACGAGCCCGCCGTGGACAGGGGGGTGAAAAACTGTTTTTT. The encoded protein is CASSPRARRGQGGEKLFF.

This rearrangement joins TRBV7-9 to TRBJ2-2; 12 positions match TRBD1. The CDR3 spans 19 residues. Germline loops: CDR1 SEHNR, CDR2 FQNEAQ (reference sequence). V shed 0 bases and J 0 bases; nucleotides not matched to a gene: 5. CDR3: CASSLAVGTGGANTGELFF. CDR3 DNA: TGTGCCAGCAGCTTAGCCGTCGGGACAGGGGGCGCGAACACCGGGGAGCTGTTTTTT. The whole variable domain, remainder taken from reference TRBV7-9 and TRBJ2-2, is DTGVSQNPRHKITKRGQNVTFRCDPISEHNRLYWYRQTLGQGPEFLTYFQNEAQLEKSRLLSDRFSAERPKGSFSTLEIQRTEQGDSAMYLCASSLAVGTGGANTGELFFGEGSRLTVL.

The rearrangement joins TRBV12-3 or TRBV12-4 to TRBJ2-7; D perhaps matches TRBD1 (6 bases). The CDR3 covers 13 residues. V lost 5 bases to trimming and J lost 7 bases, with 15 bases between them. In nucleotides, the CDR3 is TGTGCCAGCAGTCCCCAGGGGCTGGGGGAGCAGTACGTC. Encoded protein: CASSPQGLGEQYV.

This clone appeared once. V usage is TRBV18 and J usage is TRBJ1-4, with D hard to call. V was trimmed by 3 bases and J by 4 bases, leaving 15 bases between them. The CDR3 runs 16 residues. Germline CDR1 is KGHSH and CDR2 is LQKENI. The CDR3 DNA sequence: TGTGCCAGCTCACCGCCTGCTGGAGCGGGTAATGAAAAACTGTTTTTT. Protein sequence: CASSPPAGAGNEKLFF.

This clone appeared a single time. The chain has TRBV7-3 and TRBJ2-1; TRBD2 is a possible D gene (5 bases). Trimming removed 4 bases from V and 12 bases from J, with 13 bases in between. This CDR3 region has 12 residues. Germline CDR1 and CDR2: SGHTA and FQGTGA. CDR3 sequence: CASSSKRLAQFF. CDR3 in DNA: TGTGCCAGCAGCTCCAAGCGGTTGGCGCAGTTCTTC.

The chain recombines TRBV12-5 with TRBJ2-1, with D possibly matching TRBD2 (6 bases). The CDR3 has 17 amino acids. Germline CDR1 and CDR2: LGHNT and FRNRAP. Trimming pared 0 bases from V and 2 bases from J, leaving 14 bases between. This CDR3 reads CASGLVRGGGTYNEQFF. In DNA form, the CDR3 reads TGTGCTAGTGGTTTGGTACGGGGCGGAGGGACCTACAATGAGCAGTTCTTC.

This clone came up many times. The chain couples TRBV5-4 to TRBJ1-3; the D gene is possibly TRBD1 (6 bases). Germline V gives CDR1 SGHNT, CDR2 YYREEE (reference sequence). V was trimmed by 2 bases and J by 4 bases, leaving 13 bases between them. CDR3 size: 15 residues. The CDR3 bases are TGTGCCAGCAGCTTCCCCAGACAGGTCGGAAACACCATATATTTT. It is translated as CASSFPRQVGNTIYF.

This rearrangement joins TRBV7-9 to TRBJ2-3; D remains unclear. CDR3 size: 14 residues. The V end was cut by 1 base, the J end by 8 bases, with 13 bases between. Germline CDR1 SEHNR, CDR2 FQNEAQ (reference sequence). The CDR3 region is CASSLVAAPGTQYF. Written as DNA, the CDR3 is TGTGCCAGCAGCTTAGTGGCAGCTCCGGGTACGCAGTATTTT.

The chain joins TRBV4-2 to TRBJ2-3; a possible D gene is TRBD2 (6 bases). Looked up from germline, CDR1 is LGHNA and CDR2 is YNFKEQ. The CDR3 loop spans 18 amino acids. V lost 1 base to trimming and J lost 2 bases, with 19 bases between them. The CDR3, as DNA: TGTGCCAGCAGCCAAGGGTCGAGACTAGACCCCGCCACAGATACGCAGTATTTT. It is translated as CASSQGSRLDPATDTQYF.

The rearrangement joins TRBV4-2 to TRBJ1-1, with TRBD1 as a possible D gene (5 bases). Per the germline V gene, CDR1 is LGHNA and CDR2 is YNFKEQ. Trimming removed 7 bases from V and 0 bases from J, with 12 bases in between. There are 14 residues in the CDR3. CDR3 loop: CASTRGTMNTEAFF. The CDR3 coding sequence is TGTGCCAGCACCCGCGGGACCATGAACACTGAAGCTTTCTTT.

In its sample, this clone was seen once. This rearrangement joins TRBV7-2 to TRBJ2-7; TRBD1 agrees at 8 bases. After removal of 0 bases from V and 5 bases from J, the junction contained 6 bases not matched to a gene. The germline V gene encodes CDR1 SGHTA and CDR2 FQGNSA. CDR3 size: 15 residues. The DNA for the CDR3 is TGTGCCAGCAGCTTAGCCTGGACAGGGTTCAACGAGCAGTACGTC. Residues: CASSLAWTGFNEQYV.

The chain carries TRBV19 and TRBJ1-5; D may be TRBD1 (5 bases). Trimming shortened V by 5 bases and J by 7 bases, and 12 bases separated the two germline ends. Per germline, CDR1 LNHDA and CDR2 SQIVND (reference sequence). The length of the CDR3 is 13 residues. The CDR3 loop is CASSGGVRQPQHF. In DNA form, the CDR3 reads TGTGCCAGTAGTGGGGGGGTTAGGCAGCCCCAGCATTTT.

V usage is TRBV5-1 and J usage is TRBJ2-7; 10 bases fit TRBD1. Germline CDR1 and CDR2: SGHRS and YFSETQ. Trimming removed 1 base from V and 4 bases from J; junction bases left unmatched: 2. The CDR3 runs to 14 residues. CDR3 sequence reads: CASSLSGQGYEQYF. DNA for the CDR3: TGCGCCAGCAGCTTGTCGGGACAGGGGTACGAGCAGTACTTC.

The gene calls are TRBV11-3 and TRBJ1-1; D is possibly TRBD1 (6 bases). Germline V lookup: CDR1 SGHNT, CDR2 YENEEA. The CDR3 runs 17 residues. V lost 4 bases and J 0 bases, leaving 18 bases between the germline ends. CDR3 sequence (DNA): TGTGCCAGCAGCTGGGCCGGGGGGGGCTACATGAACACTGAAGCTTTCTTT. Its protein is CASSWAGGGYMNTEAFF.

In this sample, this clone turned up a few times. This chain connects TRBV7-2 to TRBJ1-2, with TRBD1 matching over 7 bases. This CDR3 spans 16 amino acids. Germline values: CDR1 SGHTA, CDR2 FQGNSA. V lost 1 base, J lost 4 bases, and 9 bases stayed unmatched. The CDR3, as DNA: TGTGCCAGCAGCTTAGGGCAGGGGGTCTTGGGCTATGGCTACACCTTC. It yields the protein CASSLGQGVLGYGYTF.

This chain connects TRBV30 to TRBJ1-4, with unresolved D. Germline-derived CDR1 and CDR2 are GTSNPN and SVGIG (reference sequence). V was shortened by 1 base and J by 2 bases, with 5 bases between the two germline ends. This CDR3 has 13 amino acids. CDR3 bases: TGTGCCTGGAGTGGGCACACTAATGAAAAACTGTTTTTT. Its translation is CAWSGHTNEKLFF.

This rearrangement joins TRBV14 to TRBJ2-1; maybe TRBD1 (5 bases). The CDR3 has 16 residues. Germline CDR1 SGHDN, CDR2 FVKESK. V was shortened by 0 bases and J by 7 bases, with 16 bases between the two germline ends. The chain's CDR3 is CASSQDVGLPGNEQFF. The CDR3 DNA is TGTGCCAGCAGCCAAGATGTCGGGCTCCCAGGGAATGAGCAGTTCTTC.

CDR3 protein: CASSSSPGLGHNEQFF. CDR3 sequence (DNA): TGTGCCAGCAGCTCGAGTCCGGGACTAGGCCACAATGAGCAGTTCTTC. The chain recombines TRBV7-8 with TRBJ2-1, with 8 bases fitting TRBD2. Germline CDR1 is SGHVS and CDR2 is FQNEAQ. CDR3 size: 16 residues. Losses at the gene ends were 4 bases for V and 5 bases for J; bases not matched to a gene: 10.

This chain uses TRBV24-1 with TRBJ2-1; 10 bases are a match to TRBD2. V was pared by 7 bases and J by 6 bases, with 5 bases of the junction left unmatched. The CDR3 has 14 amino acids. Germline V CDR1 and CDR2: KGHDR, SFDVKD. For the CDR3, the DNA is TGTGCCACCAGGTCTAGCGGGGGAACCAATGAGCAGTTCTTC. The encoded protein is CATRSSGGTNEQFF.

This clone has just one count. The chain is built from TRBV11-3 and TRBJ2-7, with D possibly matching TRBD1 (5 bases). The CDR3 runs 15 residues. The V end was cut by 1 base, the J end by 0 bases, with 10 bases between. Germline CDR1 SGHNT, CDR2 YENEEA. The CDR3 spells CASSLGGSSSYEQYV. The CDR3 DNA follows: TGTGCCAGCAGCTTAGGGGGCTCCAGCTCCTACGAGCAGTACGTC.

Here the CDR3 reads CASSPGGSHPNTEAFF. In DNA form, the CDR3 reads TGTGCCAGCAGCCCGGGGGGCAGCCACCCGAACACTGAAGCTTTCTTT. The V and J genes are TRBV11-3 and TRBJ1-1; a weak D match, TRBD1 (6 bases). CDR1 and CDR2 from the germline V gene are SGHNT and YENEEA. The CDR3 covers 16 residues. Trimming took off 5 bases at V and 1 base at J, with 17 bases between the two ends.